Many counts were recorded for the clone carrying this T cell receptor beta chain. TCRdb fed the 5' RACE reads into MiXCR, producing one record per CDR3 protein. Among some 190,000 distinct CDR3 sequences listed, approximately 16% were seen once. The sample comes from a study of identical twins. The germline CDR1 and CDR2 sequences are SEHNR and FQNEAQ (reference sequence). The CDR3 runs to 10 residues. The V end was cut by 5 bases, the J end by 4 bases, with 2 bases between. The sample was also reused in another study, on T cells expressing NK-cell markers.

Sequencing used CD8+ T cells sorted from blood. The chain combines TRBV7-9 with TRBJ2-5; D uncertain. The origin of this receptor is a woman between 18 and 29 years old in good health. In DNA form, the CDR3 reads TGTGCCAGCAGCCTAGAGACCCAGTACTTC. This translates into CASSLETQYF.